This T cell receptor (beta chain) was recovered during a study of T cell responses to AZD1222 COVID-19 vaccine. On the study more broadly: Both about-4-week and about-12-week second-dose recipients were combined.

As for this clone: Its antigen is unidentified.

Whole-study findings and limits: A rise in Spike-specific TCR breadth and depth followed two AZD1222 doses. Clonal diversity was possibly underestimated, and the donors were mostly white British, with more females.

The table came from immunoSEQ multiplex PCR; TCRdb's copy has only in-frame clones and leaves some out. The data show 200,000 or so clones, over 80% seen once. Germline-derived CDR1 and CDR2 are MDHEN and SYDVKM. The V and J ends lost 7 bases and 0 bases respectively, with 7 bases between them. The CDR3 contains 13 residues. The receptor was isolated from an adult in good health. Sequencing used peripheral blood, obtained on day 0 of AZD1222 vaccination. The V and J genes are TRBV28 and TRBJ1-5; no firm D call. This CDR3 is CASTFHSNQPQHF. As DNA, the CDR3 is TGTGCCAGCACTTTTCATAGCAATCAGCCCCAGCATTTT. The entire variable domain, with the rest obtained from reference TRBV28 and TRBJ1-5, is as follows: DVKVTQSSRYLVKRTGEKVFLECVQDMDHENMFWYRQDPGLGLRLIYFSYDVKMKEKGDIPEGYSVSREKKERFSLILESASTNQTSMYLCASTFHSNQPQHFGDGTRLSIL.